This T cell receptor (beta chain) stems from a study of CD8 T cells in Susac syndrome. TCR beta was sequenced from blood CD8+ and CD4+ T cells. The CDR3 is 16 amino acids. Germline CDR1 reads GTSNPN; CDR2 reads SVGIG (reference sequence). V shed 0 bases and J 0 bases; nucleotides not matched to a gene: 8. cDNA came from about 0.5 to 1 ug RNA primed by random hexamers. The immunoSEQ assay covered 54 Vbeta and 13 Jbeta segments for CDR3. Each CDR3 protein is one row after TCRdb ran MiXCR on the immunoSEQ multiplex PCR reads. This sample has some 300,000 distinct CDR3 sequences; around 85% occur once, and the top ten carry around 0.2%.

The specimen sequenced was CD8+ T cells from PBMCs. This clonotype was sampled from a human donor with multiple sclerosis. The rearrangement joins TRBV30 to TRBJ2-7, with 7 bases lining up with TRBD2. CDR3 sequence reads: CAWSVRASGHSYEQYF. CDR3 sequence (DNA): TGTGCCTGGAGTGTACGGGCTAGCGGTCACTCCTACGAGCAGTACTTC.